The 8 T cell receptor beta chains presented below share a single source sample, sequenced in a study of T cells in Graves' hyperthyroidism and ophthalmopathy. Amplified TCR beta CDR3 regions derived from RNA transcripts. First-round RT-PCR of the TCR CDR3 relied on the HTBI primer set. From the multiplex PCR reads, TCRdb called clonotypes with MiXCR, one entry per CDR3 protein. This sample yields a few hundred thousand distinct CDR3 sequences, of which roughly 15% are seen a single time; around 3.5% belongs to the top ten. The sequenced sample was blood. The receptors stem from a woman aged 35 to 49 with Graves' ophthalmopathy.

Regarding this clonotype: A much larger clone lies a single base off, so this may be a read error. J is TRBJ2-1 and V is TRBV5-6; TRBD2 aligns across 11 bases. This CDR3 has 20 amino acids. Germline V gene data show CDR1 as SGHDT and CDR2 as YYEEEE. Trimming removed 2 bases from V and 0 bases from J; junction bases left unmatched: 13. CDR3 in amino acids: CASSFYLAGGSPFSYNEQFF. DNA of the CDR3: TGTGCCAGCAGCTTCTACCTAGCGGGAGGCAGTCCCTTCTCCTACAATGAGCAGTTCTTC.

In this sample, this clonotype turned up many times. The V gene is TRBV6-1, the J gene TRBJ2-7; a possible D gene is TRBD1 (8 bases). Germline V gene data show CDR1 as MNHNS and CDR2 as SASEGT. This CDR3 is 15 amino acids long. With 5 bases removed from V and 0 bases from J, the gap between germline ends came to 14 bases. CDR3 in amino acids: CASSQGGTGSYEQYF. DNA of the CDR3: TGTGCCAGCAGTCAGGGAGGGACAGGCTCCTACGAGCAGTACTTC.

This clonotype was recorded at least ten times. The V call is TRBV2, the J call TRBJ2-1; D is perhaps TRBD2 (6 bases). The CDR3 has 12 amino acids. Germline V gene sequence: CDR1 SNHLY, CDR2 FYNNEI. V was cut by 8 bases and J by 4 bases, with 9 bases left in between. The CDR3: CASLSGYNEQFF. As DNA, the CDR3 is TGTGCCAGCCTTAGCGGATACAATGAGCAGTTCTTC.

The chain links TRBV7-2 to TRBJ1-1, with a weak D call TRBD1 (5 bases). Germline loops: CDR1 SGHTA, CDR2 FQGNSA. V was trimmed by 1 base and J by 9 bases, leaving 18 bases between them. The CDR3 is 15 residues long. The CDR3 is CASSLVRGGRRKAFF. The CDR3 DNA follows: TGTGCCAGCAGCTTAGTACGGGGCGGGAGGAGGAAAGCTTTCTTT.

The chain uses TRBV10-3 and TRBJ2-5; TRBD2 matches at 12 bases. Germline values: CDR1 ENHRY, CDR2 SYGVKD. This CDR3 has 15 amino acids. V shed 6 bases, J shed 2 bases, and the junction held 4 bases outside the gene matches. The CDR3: CAISRLAGVQETQYF. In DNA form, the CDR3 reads TGTGCCATCAGCAGACTAGCGGGGGTACAAGAGACCCAGTACTTC.

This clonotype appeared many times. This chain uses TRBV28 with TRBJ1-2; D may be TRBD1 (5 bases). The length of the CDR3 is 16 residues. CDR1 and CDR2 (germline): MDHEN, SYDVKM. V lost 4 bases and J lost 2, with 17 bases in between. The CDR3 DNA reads TGTGCCAGCAGTTCAGCCCCCGGGGGGTGGAACTATGGCTACACCTTC. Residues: CASSSAPGGWNYGYTF.

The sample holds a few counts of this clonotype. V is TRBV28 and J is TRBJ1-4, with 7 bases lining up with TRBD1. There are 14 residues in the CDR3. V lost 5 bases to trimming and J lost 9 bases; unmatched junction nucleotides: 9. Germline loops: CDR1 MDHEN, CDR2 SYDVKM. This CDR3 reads CASSQMTGLKKLFF. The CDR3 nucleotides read TGTGCCAGCAGTCAGATGACAGGGTTGAAAAAACTGTTTTTT.

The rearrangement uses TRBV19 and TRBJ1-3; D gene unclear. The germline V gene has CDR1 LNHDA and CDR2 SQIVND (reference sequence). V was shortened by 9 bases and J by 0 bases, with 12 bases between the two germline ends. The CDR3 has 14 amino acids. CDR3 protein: CASRSGFSGNTIYF. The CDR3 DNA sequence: TGTGCCAGCCGTAGTGGTTTCTCTGGAAACACCATATATTTT.